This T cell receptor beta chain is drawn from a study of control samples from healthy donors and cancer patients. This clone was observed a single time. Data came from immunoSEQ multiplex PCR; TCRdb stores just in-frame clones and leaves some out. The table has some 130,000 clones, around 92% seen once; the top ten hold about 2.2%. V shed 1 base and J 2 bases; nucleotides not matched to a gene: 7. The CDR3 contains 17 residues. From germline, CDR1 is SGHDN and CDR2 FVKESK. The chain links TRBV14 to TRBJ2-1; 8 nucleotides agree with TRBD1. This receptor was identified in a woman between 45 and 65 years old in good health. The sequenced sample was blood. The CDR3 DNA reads TGTGCCAGCAGCCAAGGCAGTCGGACAGGGACCTACAATGAGCAGTTCTTC. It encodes CASSQGSRTGTYNEQFF.